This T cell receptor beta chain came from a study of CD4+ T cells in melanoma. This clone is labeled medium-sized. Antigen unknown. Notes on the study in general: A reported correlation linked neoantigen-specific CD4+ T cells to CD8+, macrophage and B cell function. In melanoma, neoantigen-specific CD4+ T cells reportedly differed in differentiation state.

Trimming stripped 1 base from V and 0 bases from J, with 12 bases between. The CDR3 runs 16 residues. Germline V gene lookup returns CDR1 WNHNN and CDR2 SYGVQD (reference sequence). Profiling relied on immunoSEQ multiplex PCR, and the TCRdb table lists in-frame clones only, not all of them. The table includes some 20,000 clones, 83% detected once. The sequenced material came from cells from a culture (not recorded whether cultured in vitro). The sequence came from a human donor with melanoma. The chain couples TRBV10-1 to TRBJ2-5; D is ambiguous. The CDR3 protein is CASSEFTNSYQETQYF. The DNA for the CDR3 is TGCGCCAGCAGTGAGTTTACTAACAGTTACCAAGAGACCCAGTACTTC.